This passage covers 29 T cell receptor beta chains from one sample sequenced in a study of CD8 T cells in Susac syndrome. It was with random hexamers that about 0.45 to 1 ug RNA was reverse transcribed. One entry per CDR3 protein, called by TCRdb with MiXCR from the immunoSEQ multiplex PCR reads. In the table there are some 400,000 distinct CDR3 sequences, 85% of which are singletons. The sample comprised CD8+ T cells from PBMCs. All receptors derive from a human donor with multiple sclerosis.

The J gene is TRBJ2-1, the V gene TRBV5-8; unclear D gene. V lost 4 bases to trimming and J lost 0 bases, with 8 bases between them. The CDR3 contains 14 residues. Germline lookup yields CDR1 SGHTS and CDR2 YDEGEE. The CDR3 DNA reads as TGTGCCAGCAGCCCTTGGGGCTCCTACAATGAGCAGTTCTTC. This codes for CASSPWGSYNEQFF.

The J gene is TRBJ2-2, the V gene TRBV9, with 7 bases aligning to TRBD2. The germline V gene encodes CDR1 SGDLS and CDR2 YYNGEE. V lost 4 bases, J lost 5 bases, and 11 bases stayed unmatched. The CDR3 is made up of 16 amino acids. The CDR3 bases are TGTGCCAGCAGCCGCGGGGGTTACGAGAAGACCGGGGAGCTGTTTTTT. It codes for CASSRGGYEKTGELFF.

J is TRBJ2-3 and V is TRBV13, with a possible D match to TRBD2 (5 bases). The V and J ends lost 5 bases and 2 bases respectively, with 20 bases between them. Germline CDR1 is PRHDT and CDR2 is FYEKMQ (reference sequence). The CDR3 length is 17 residues. CDR3 loop: CASSPSAFLAATDTQYF. In DNA, the CDR3 is TGTGCCAGCAGCCCCAGCGCGTTCCTAGCCGCCACAGATACGCAGTATTTT.

The chain has TRBV3-1 and TRBJ2-7, with D possibly matching TRBD1 (6 bases). CDR3 length equals 19 residues. The germline V gene has CDR1 LGHDT and CDR2 YNNKEL (reference sequence). Trimming took off 3 bases at V and 4 bases at J, with 28 bases between the two ends. CDR3 region: CASSHNPEGYRADPYEQYF. The CDR3 DNA is TGTGCCAGCAGCCACAACCCAGAGGGGTACAGGGCTGACCCTTACGAGCAGTACTTC.

This sequence joins TRBV6-5 and TRBJ1-1, with 8 bases fitting TRBD1. After removal of 6 bases from V and 6 bases from J, the junction contained 9 bases not matched to a gene. CDR3 length: 14 residues. CDR1 is MNHEY and CDR2 is SVGAGI in the germline V gene. The chain's CDR3 is CASRPGGDPPEAFF. CDR3 bases: TGTGCCAGCAGGCCAGGGGGCGATCCCCCTGAAGCTTTCTTT.

The CDR3 DNA follows: TGTGCCTGGAGTCAGGGGGGGGACACCATATATTTT. Its protein product is CAWSQGGDTIYF. V usage is TRBV30 and J usage is TRBJ1-3; TRBD1 aligns across 7 bases. This CDR3 comprises 12 residues. Germline loops: CDR1 GTSNPN, CDR2 SVGIG (reference sequence). The V gene end was trimmed by 2 bases and the J gene end by 8 bases; junction bases not matched to a gene: 3.

The chain is built from TRBV11-2 and TRBJ2-7; D perhaps matches TRBD1 (5 bases). This CDR3 is 16 amino acids long. Germline lookup yields CDR1 SGHAT and CDR2 FQNNGV. Trimming shortened V by 5 bases and J by 1 base, and 18 bases separated the two germline ends. CDR3 nucleotides: TGTGCCAGCAGCCACGCCCAACAGGCATCTTCCTACGAGCAGTACTTC. It yields the protein CASSHAQQASSYEQYF. The variable domain in full, with the rest retrieved from reference TRBV11-2 and TRBJ2-7, is EAGVAQSPRYKIIEKRQSVAFWCNPISGHATLYWYQQILGQGPKLLIQFQNNGVVDDSQLPKDRFSAERLKGVDSTLKIQPAKLEDSAVYLCASSHAQQASSYEQYFGPGTRLTVT.

The table lists this clonotype with a few counts. The V call is TRBV4-1, the J call TRBJ2-5, with D maybe TRBD2 (7 bases). Germline V gives CDR1 MGHRA, CDR2 YSYEKL. CDR3 length: 15 amino acids. V was clipped by 0 bases and J by 4 bases, with 12 bases between them. The CDR3: CASSQEPGGGETQYF. CDR3 nucleotide sequence: TGCGCCAGCAGCCAAGAGCCGGGGGGCGGAGAGACCCAGTACTTC.

This chain links TRBV27 with TRBJ1-1; no clear D. The germline gives CDR1 MNHEY, CDR2 SMNVEV (reference sequence). The V end was cut by 7 bases, the J end by 0 bases, with 12 bases between. The length of the CDR3 is 14 residues. This CDR3 is CASKFLGVNTEAFF. Here the CDR3 DNA reads TGTGCCAGCAAGTTTCTGGGCGTGAACACTGAAGCTTTCTTT.

Written as DNA, the CDR3 is TGTGCCAGCAGCTCTACTAGCGGGGGAACCTACGAGCAGTACTTC. Its translation: CASSSTSGGTYEQYF. The chain combines TRBV7-9 with TRBJ2-7; 11 nucleotides align to TRBD2. The germline CDR1 and CDR2 sequences are SEHNR and FQNEAQ (reference sequence). The CDR3 runs to 15 residues. V was pared by 4 bases and J by 2 bases, with 4 bases of the junction left unmatched.

The gene calls are TRBV4-1 and TRBJ2-7, with 10 nucleotides matching TRBD1. Germline CDR1 and CDR2: MGHRA and YSYEKL. Unmatched junction bases numbered 5, after V lost 3 bases and J lost 3 bases. The CDR3 is 15 residues long. The CDR3 sequence: CASSHSTGGFYEQYF. CDR3 coding DNA: TGCGCCAGCAGCCACTCGACAGGGGGCTTCTACGAGCAGTACTTC.

The rearrangement links TRBV7-2 to TRBJ2-1, with no clear D. From germline, CDR1 is SGHTA and CDR2 FQGNSA. The length of the CDR3 is 14 residues. Trimming stripped 1 base from V and 4 bases from J, with 8 bases between. The CDR3 DNA reads as TGTGCCAGCAGCTTAGACACGGATTACAATGAGCAGTTCTTC. It encodes CASSLDTDYNEQFF.

This clonotype has only one observation. This chain links TRBV11-2 with TRBJ1-1; weak D call: TRBD1 (6 bases). The length of the CDR3 is 17 residues. CDR1 SGHAT and CDR2 FQNNGV come from the germline V gene. V was cut by 3 bases and J by 1 base, with 18 bases left in between. The CDR3 spells CASSFGGLGSTNTEAFF. CDR3 sequence (DNA): TGTGCCAGCAGCTTTGGGGGGCTTGGATCTACGAACACTGAAGCTTTCTTT.

This chain joins TRBV28 and TRBJ2-5, with TRBD1 identical over 7 bases. CDR1 is MDHEN and CDR2 is SYDVKM in the germline V gene. The CDR3 has 17 residues. The ends lost 6 bases at V and 5 bases at J; junction bases unmatched: 18. This CDR3 is CASSFYRGILPSETQYF. The CDR3, as DNA: TGTGCCAGCAGCTTTTACAGGGGAATACTGCCGTCGGAGACCCAGTACTTC. Full variable domain (missing parts from reference TRBV28 and TRBJ2-5): DVKVTQSSRYLVKRTGEKVFLECVQDMDHENMFWYRQDPGLGLRLIYFSYDVKMKEKGDIPEGYSVSREKKERFSLILESASTNQTSMYLCASSFYRGILPSETQYFGPGTRLLVL.

The V call is TRBV6-5, the J call TRBJ2-1; no clear D. The CDR3 is made up of 16 amino acids. Germline CDR1 reads MNHEY; CDR2 reads SVGAGI. V lost 6 bases and J 0 bases, leaving 15 bases between the germline ends. CDR3 coding DNA: TGTGCCAGCAGCTTACCAGAAGCCCTCTCCTACAATGAGCAGTTCTTC. This codes for CASSLPEALSYNEQFF.

The V and J genes are TRBV5-1 and TRBJ2-4; D may correspond to TRBD1 or TRBD2 (5 bases each). Trimming shortened V by 0 bases and J by 9 bases, and 16 bases separated the two germline ends. There are 15 residues in the CDR3. Germline CDR1 and CDR2: SGHRS and YFSETQ. CDR3 residues: CASSLVGREGSIQYF. Here the CDR3 DNA reads TGCGCCAGCAGCTTGGTGGGCAGGGAAGGGAGCATTCAGTACTTC.

The J gene is TRBJ2-7, the V gene TRBV13, with D hard to call. CDR1 and CDR2 from the germline V gene are PRHDT and FYEKMQ (reference sequence). Trimming stripped 7 bases from V and 5 bases from J, with 18 bases between. This CDR3 is built from 14 residues. The DNA of the CDR3 is TGTGCCAGCAATTTGCGGTCGGTCCCCCACGAGCAGTACTTC. Translated, it gives CASNLRSVPHEQYF.

The rearrangement uses TRBV5-4 and TRBJ2-3; maybe TRBD2 (6 bases). Germline CDR1 SGHNT, CDR2 YYREEE (reference sequence). The length of the CDR3 is 14 residues. V shed 5 bases and J shed 1 base, with 11 bases lying between them. CDR3 in amino acids: CASSTGDGTDTQYF. The CDR3 DNA follows: TGTGCCAGCAGTACGGGGGACGGCACAGATACGCAGTATTTT. The variable domain in full, with the rest retrieved from reference TRBV5-4 and TRBJ2-3, is ETGVTQSPTHLIKTRGQQVTLRCSSQSGHNTVSWYQQALGQGPQFIFQYYREEENGRGNFPPRFSGLQFPNYSSELNVNALELDDSALYLCASSTGDGTDTQYFGPGTRLTVL.

The gene calls are TRBV6-1 and TRBJ1-1; 10 nucleotides agree with TRBD1. Germline trimming cut 6 bases from V and 3 bases from J; bases unmatched to any gene: 16. The CDR3 totals 18 residues. Germline V gene data show CDR1 as MNHNS and CDR2 as SASEGT. In DNA, the CDR3 is TGTGCCAGCAGGTCAACCGGGACAGGGGCCGGGTTGGACACTGAAGCTTTCTTT. Its protein is CASRSTGTGAGLDTEAFF.

The chain links TRBV29-1 to TRBJ1-1; 8 bases fit TRBD1. The CDR3 has 13 residues. With V trimmed by 6 bases and J by 7 bases, 10 bases remained unmatched. Per germline, CDR1 SQVTM and CDR2 ANQGSEA. The CDR3, as DNA: TGCAGCGTCAGAGGGACAGGCAATGATGAAGCTTTCTTT. It specifies CSVRGTGNDEAFF.

The gene calls are TRBV7-9 and TRBJ2-7, with 10 bases lining up with TRBD2. The trim removed 4 bases at V and 2 bases at J, leaving 8 bases unmatched. The germline CDR1 and CDR2 sequences are SEHNR and FQNEAQ (reference sequence). The CDR3 extends over 16 amino acids. The CDR3 nucleotides are TGTGCCAGCAGCTCTAGACTAGCGGGCCAGACCTACGAGCAGTACTTC. Protein: CASSSRLAGQTYEQYF.

This CDR3 is CAWSLTGGQETQYF. The DNA of the CDR3 is TGTGCCTGGAGTTTGACAGGGGGGCAGGAGACCCAGTACTTC. V and J are TRBV30 and TRBJ2-5; 9 positions agree with TRBD1. This CDR3 region has 14 residues. Germline V gene sequence: CDR1 GTSNPN, CDR2 SVGIG (reference sequence). With V trimmed by 2 bases and J by 5 bases, 6 bases remained unmatched.

This clonotype was detected only once. V gene TRBV5-1 combines with J gene TRBJ1-5, with D uncertain. The CDR3 consists of 15 residues. Looked up from germline, CDR1 is SGHRS and CDR2 is YFSETQ. V lost 2 bases and J 4 bases, leaving 13 bases between the germline ends. CDR3 sequence reads: CASSLTPEPNQPQHF. The CDR3 nucleotides read TGCGCCAGCAGCTTAACCCCTGAACCGAATCAGCCCCAGCATTTT.

This clonotype was found once. The gene calls are TRBV5-1 and TRBJ2-2, with D perhaps matching TRBD1 (6 bases). V lost 0 bases to trimming and J lost 7 bases, with 10 bases between them. The CDR3 runs to 14 residues. Germline V CDR1 and CDR2: SGHRS, YFSETQ. The CDR3 region is CASSLVPGDGELFF. The CDR3, as DNA: TGCGCCAGCAGCTTGGTCCCAGGGGACGGGGAGCTGTTTTTT.

V usage is TRBV19 and J usage is TRBJ1-2; possible D gene TRBD1, 5 bases. The CDR3 sequence is 13 residues long. V was clipped by 6 bases and J by 8 bases, with 16 bases between them. Germline CDR1 LNHDA, CDR2 SQIVND (reference sequence). The CDR3 nucleotides are TGTGCCAGTAGCAGAGGCCGCAAGGGGGGCTACACCTTC. Translation: CASSRGRKGGYTF.

The sample holds one count of this clonotype. V usage is TRBV28 and J usage is TRBJ2-7, with TRBD2 matching 13 bases. The CDR3 is made up of 20 amino acids. CDR1 MDHEN and CDR2 SYDVKM come from the germline V gene. J was trimmed by 4 bases and V by 5 bases; bases with no gene match: 20. CDR3 sequence reads: CASSRPQGRGGLAGPYEQYF. CDR3 sequence (DNA): TGTGCCAGCAGTCGCCCTCAGGGACGGGGGGGACTAGCGGGACCATACGAGCAGTACTTC.

The chain employs TRBV29-1 and TRBJ2-7; possible D gene TRBD2, 6 bases. V was shortened by 4 bases and J by 3 bases, with 16 bases between the two germline ends. Germline V gene lookup returns CDR1 SQVTM and CDR2 ANQGSEA. The length of the CDR3 is 14 residues. This chain's CDR3 is CSVVSWEEHYEQYF. The CDR3 nucleotides read TGCAGCGTTGTATCCTGGGAGGAACACTACGAGCAGTACTTC.

The chain employs TRBV7-6 and TRBJ2-7, with 8 bases aligning to TRBD2. From germline, CDR1 is SGHVS and CDR2 FNYEAQ. Unmatched junction bases numbered 3, after V lost 2 bases and J lost 3 bases. The CDR3 has 14 residues. The CDR3 region is CASSLSAGGYEQYF. DNA for the CDR3: TGTGCCAGCAGCTTATCCGCGGGGGGCTACGAGCAGTACTTC. Full variable domain (missing parts from reference TRBV7-6 and TRBJ2-7): GAGVSQSPRYKVTKRGQDVALRCDPISGHVSLYWYRQALGQGPEFLTYFNYEAQQDKSGLPNDRFSAERPEGSISTLTIQRTEQRDSAMYRCASSLSAGGYEQYFGPGTRLTVT.

In nucleotides, the CDR3 is TGTGCCAGCAGCCCCCAGTATTCACCCCTCCACTTT. Its protein is CASSPQYSPLHF. The chain is built from TRBV5-6 and TRBJ1-6; D remains unclear. Germline V lookup: CDR1 SGHDT, CDR2 YYEEEE. The CDR3 runs 12 residues. The ends were cut back, 4 bases at V and 8 bases at J, with 7 bases in the middle.